This entry describes one T cell receptor (beta chain). The sample comes from a study of blood T cell repertoires in COVID-19. Study background: PBMCs, B-cell-depleted T cells, or T cells were the source of the cDNA or gDNA that made up the material.

Trimming stripped 2 bases from V and 5 bases from J, with 12 bases between. CDR3 length equals 14 residues. The V gene's germline CDR1 is MNHNS and CDR2 SASEGT. In the study's own analysis: For nucleated cells, counts were estimated from reference gene primer amplification. Profiling relied on immunoSEQ multiplex PCR, and the TCRdb table lists in-frame clones only, not all of them. V and J calls plus clone size are reproduced from that table; the DNA served to infer D and trimming. The data hold fewer than 250,000 clones, with around 88% observed a single time. J is TRBJ1-1 and V is TRBV6-1, with a tentative D call TRBD1 (6 bases). This sequence was found in a woman older than 75 with COVID-19, enrolled during active disease. The specimen was peripheral blood. The CDR3 sequence is CASSERGGKTEAFF. The CDR3 DNA sequence: TGTGCCAGCAGTGAAAGGGGGGGCAAAACTGAAGCTTTCTTT.